Following are 29 T cell receptor beta chains from one sample sequenced in a study of T cell repertoires in cytomegalovirus infection. MiXCR was run by TCRdb on the reads, yielding one entry per CDR3 protein. This table has more than 150,000 distinct CDR3 sequences, roughly a fifth appearing once. Sequences were obtained from PBMCs. Receptors were obtained from a human donor in good health (CMV status not recorded). Some clones in this sample may be carry-over from other donors' samples.

This clonotype was seen repeatedly, ten times or more. This chain uses TRBV7-8 with TRBJ2-7; 7 bases align to TRBD2. From germline, CDR1 is SGHVS and CDR2 FQNEAQ. J lost 3 bases, V lost 1 base, and 9 bases had no gene match. The CDR3 runs 16 residues. The CDR3 bases are TGTGCCAGCAGCTTAGATCGACTAGCCCAGATCTACGAGCAGTACTTC. This gives the protein CASSLDRLAQIYEQYF. The whole variable domain, filled in from reference TRBV7-8 and TRBJ2-7, reads GAGVSQSPRYKVAKRGQDVALRCDPISGHVSLFWYQQALGQGPEFLTYFQNEAQLDKSGLPSDRFFAERPEGSVSTLKIQRTQQEDSAVYLCASSLDRLAQIYEQYFGPGTRLTVT.

The V and J genes are TRBV10-2 and TRBJ2-3, with 12 bases identical to TRBD2. With 4 bases clipped from V and 3 bases from J, the junction kept 8 bases outside the gene matches. The length of the CDR3 is 17 residues. Germline lookup yields CDR1 WSHSY and CDR2 SAAADI. The CDR3 loop reads CASSAASGGARTDTQYF. The CDR3, as DNA: TGCGCCAGCAGTGCGGCTAGCGGGGGGGCTAGGACAGATACGCAGTATTTT.

This clonotype was seen many times. J is TRBJ2-7 and V is TRBV7-8; 12 bases line up with TRBD2. There are 14 residues in the CDR3. Unmatched junction bases numbered 6, after V lost 5 bases and J lost 7 bases. Germline CDR1 and CDR2: SGHVS and FQNEAQ. DNA for the CDR3: TGTGCCAGCAGCCAGACTAGCGGGAGCGAGGAGCAGTACTTC. Protein: CASSQTSGSEEQYF.

CDR3 coding DNA: TGTGCCAGCAGCAGCACGGGACAGGGCTGGGATGAGCAGTTCTTC. This sequence encodes CASSSTGQGWDEQFF. The chain carries TRBV7-3 and TRBJ2-1; the match to TRBD1 covers 9 bases. The germline V gene has CDR1 SGHTA and CDR2 FQGTGA. V dropped 5 bases and J dropped 8; count of bases not matched to a gene: 10. This CDR3 has 15 residues.

This clonotype was seen only a few times. This chain links TRBV11-3 with TRBJ1-4, with unresolved D. The CDR3 is 13 amino acids. Germline-derived CDR1 and CDR2 are SGHNT and YENEEA. Trimming stripped 4 bases from V and 7 bases from J, with 10 bases between. For the CDR3, the DNA is TGTGCCAGCAGCTCTGCGGGGAGTGAAAAACTGTTTTTT. It specifies CASSSAGSEKLFF.

In its sample, this clonotype was seen many times. V usage is TRBV7-2 and J usage is TRBJ1-5; D is possibly TRBD1 (5 bases). Germline-derived CDR1 and CDR2 are SGHTA and FQGNSA. Trimming took off 5 bases at V and 3 bases at J, with 11 bases between the two ends. The CDR3 has 14 amino acids. CDR3 in DNA: TGTGCCAGCAGCCCCAGGGATTCCAATCAGCCCCAGCATTTT. Protein product: CASSPRDSNQPQHF.

Regarding this clonotype: Since a much larger clone is just one base distant, this may be a read error. This chain uses TRBV12-5 with TRBJ1-1; 10 bases are a match to TRBD1. V shed 5 bases and J 6 bases; nucleotides not matched to a gene: 9. CDR3 size: 15 residues. Looked up from germline, CDR1 is LGHNT and CDR2 is FRNRAP. The CDR3 nucleotides are TGTGCTAGTGGTGAACGGACAGGGGGAGAGGCTGAAGCTTTCTTT. Translation gives CASGERTGGEAEAFF. Looking up the rest from reference TRBV12-5 and TRBJ1-1 gives the full variable domain: DARVTQTPRHKVTEMGQEVTMRCQPILGHNTVFWYRQTMMQGLELLAYFRNRAPLDDSGMPKDRFSAEMPDATLATLKIQPSEPRDSAVYFCASGERTGGEAEAFFGQGTRLTVV.

The genes are TRBV6-2 or TRBV6-3 and TRBJ2-2; 8 nucleotides line up with TRBD1. CDR3 length equals 17 residues. The germline V gene encodes CDR1 MNHEY and CDR2 SVGEGT. The junction had 11 bases not matched to a gene; V was cut back by 7 bases and J by 1 base. The CDR3 region is CASKPAPGQENTGELFF. The CDR3 region has the DNA TGTGCCAGCAAACCGGCCCCGGGACAGGAGAACACCGGGGAGCTGTTTTTT.

This chain joins TRBV6-2 or TRBV6-3 and TRBJ2-7; D may match TRBD1 or TRBD2 (6 bases each). The V and J ends lost 4 bases and 2 bases respectively, with 15 bases between them. Germline CDR1 and CDR2: MNHEY and SVGEGT. The CDR3 is 15 amino acids. The CDR3: CASSFNGGFTYEQYF. The CDR3 DNA sequence: TGTGCCAGCAGTTTCAACGGGGGCTTCACCTACGAGCAGTACTTC.

V is TRBV28 and J is TRBJ1-5; D is undetermined. Trimming left V 8 bases short and J 1 base short, with 12 bases between. The CDR3 contains 14 residues. The germline gives CDR1 MDHEN, CDR2 SYDVKM. The CDR3 reads CASGPGVSNQPQHF. Written as DNA, the CDR3 is TGTGCCAGCGGTCCAGGCGTGAGCAATCAGCCCCAGCATTTT.

The chain combines TRBV24-1 with TRBJ2-1; a weak D match, TRBD1 (6 bases). Deletions cut 9 bases from V and 0 bases from J, with 8 bases between. CDR3 length: 13 amino acids. Germline V gives CDR1 KGHDR, CDR2 SFDVKD. The CDR3 protein is CATQGSSYNEQFF. CDR3 nucleotides: TGTGCCACCCAGGGGAGCTCCTACAATGAGCAGTTCTTC.

This clonotype has a handful of counts. V gene TRBV12-3 or TRBV12-4 combines with J gene TRBJ1-6; D gene ambiguous. The ends were cut back, 2 bases at V and 7 bases at J, with 15 bases in the middle. The CDR3 runs to 16 residues. The CDR3 DNA reads TGTGCCAGCAGTTTATTGCGGGGTCTGGGGAATTCACCCCTCCACTTT. It specifies CASSLLRGLGNSPLHF.

This clonotype has just a few counts. V usage is TRBV29-1 and J usage is TRBJ2-3, with unresolved D. The CDR3 has 14 residues. V was pared by 1 base and J by 5 bases, with 13 bases between. Germline values: CDR1 SQVTM, CDR2 ANQGSEA. CDR3 in amino acids: CSVEGQSRRDTQYF. CDR3 in DNA: TGCAGCGTTGAAGGGCAGAGCCGTCGAGATACGCAGTATTTT.

The chain has TRBV5-5 and TRBJ2-5; a weak D match, TRBD1 (6 bases). Germline assignment: CDR1 SGHKS and CDR2 YYEKEE (reference sequence). Trimming removed 2 bases at V and 6 bases at J, with 14 bases between. CDR3 length equals 14 residues. The CDR3 DNA sequence: TGTGCCAGCAGCTTCTCAGGGGCCGGGAAGACCCAGTACTTC. It is translated as CASSFSGAGKTQYF.

Of note for this clonotype: This may be a read error: a much more frequent sequence differs by one nucleotide. This likely comes from a read error, as the CDR3 has no conserved phenylalanine or tryptophan at its end. The J gene is TRBJ2-7, the V gene TRBV28, with D uncertain. The length of the CDR3 is 12 residues. Germline V gene data show CDR1 as MDHEN and CDR2 as SYDVKM. With 2 bases removed from V and 7 bases from J, the gap between germline ends came to 9 bases. The CDR3 loop reads CASSLLNREQYC. The CDR3 region has the DNA TGTGCCAGCAGTTTACTCAACAGAGAGCAGTACTGC.

This clonotype turned up a few times. V and J are TRBV14 and TRBJ2-7; 11 bases line up with TRBD1. V was pared by 3 bases and J by 3 bases, with 4 bases of the junction left unmatched. CDR1 is SGHDN and CDR2 is FVKESK in the germline V gene. The CDR3 length is 15 residues. The CDR3 DNA is TGTGCCAGCAGCCATGGGACAGGGGGAGTCTACGAGCAGTACTTC. Its translation: CASSHGTGGVYEQYF.

This clonotype was seen a handful of times. The chain links TRBV24-1 to TRBJ1-2, with unresolved D. Deletions cut 4 bases from V and 0 bases from J, with 17 bases between. The germline V gene has CDR1 KGHDR and CDR2 SFDVKD. This CDR3 contains 17 residues. CDR3 residues: CATSDGSRSSSNYGYTF. The CDR3 DNA reads as TGTGCCACCAGTGACGGGAGCCGGTCGTCTTCTAACTATGGCTACACCTTC.

This clonotype came up many times. This chain connects TRBV7-9 to TRBJ2-3; 8 bases fit TRBD1. V was pared by 6 bases and J by 6 bases, with 8 bases of the junction left unmatched. This CDR3 spans 14 amino acids. Germline V CDR1 and CDR2: SEHNR, FQNEAQ (reference sequence). This chain's CDR3 is CASSFGTGVDTQYF. The CDR3 nucleotides read TGTGCCAGCAGTTTCGGGACAGGCGTTGATACGCAGTATTTT.

This clonotype was seen a single time. The chain recombines TRBV29-1 with TRBJ2-1; 7 bases are shared with TRBD2. The CDR3 totals 17 residues. V shed 2 bases and J 0 bases; nucleotides not matched to a gene: 10. From germline, CDR1 is SQVTM and CDR2 ANQGSEA. The CDR3 region is CSVERIAGGSSYNEQFF. The CDR3 DNA is TGCAGCGTTGAAAGGATAGCGGGTGGGAGCTCCTACAATGAGCAGTTCTTC.

The V gene is TRBV4-1, the J gene TRBJ2-7; unclear D gene. The germline gives CDR1 MGHRA, CDR2 YSYEKL. V was shortened by 8 bases and J by 7 bases, with 15 bases between the two germline ends. The CDR3 is 12 residues long. The DNA of the CDR3 is TGCGCCAGCGGGAAGCCCCATGAAGAGCAGTACTTC. Translating gives CASGKPHEEQYF.

Only a few counts were recorded for this clonotype. The rearrangement joins TRBV28 to TRBJ1-4; D not certain. CDR3 length equals 14 residues. The germline V and J ends were trimmed by 7 bases and 11 bases, with 20 bases remaining between them. Germline assignment: CDR1 MDHEN and CDR2 SYDVKM. The CDR3 coding sequence is TGTGCCAGCACCCCTAGCGGACCGCCGCTTAAACTGTTTTTT. This translates into CASTPSGPPLKLFF.

This clonotype was detected many times. A read error may produce the germline difference seen at one junction end. The chain is built from TRBV7-8 and TRBJ2-1; D gene uncertain. The CDR3 is 13 residues long. CDR1 is SGHVS, CDR2 FQNEAQ, per germline. This CDR3 reads CASSLGWTVPGVF. The CDR3 DNA reads TGTGCCAGCAGCTTAGGGTGGACGGTCCCTGGGGTCTTC.

The rearrangement uses TRBV28 and TRBJ1-4; 8 nucleotides line up with TRBD1. CDR3 length: 16 residues. The V gene end was trimmed by 10 bases and the J gene end by 8 bases; junction bases not matched to a gene: 18. The germline V gene encodes CDR1 MDHEN and CDR2 SYDVKM. This chain's CDR3 is CATLGNPGGMLEKLFF. CDR3 DNA: TGTGCCACCTTGGGTAACCCAGGGGGCATGTTGGAAAAACTGTTTTTT.

The chain couples TRBV9 to TRBJ1-3, with TRBD1 identical over 7 bases. CDR1 and CDR2 from the germline V gene are SGDLS and YYNGEE. The CDR3 totals 16 residues. Trimming took 2 bases from V and 0 from J; bases not matched to a gene: 5. The CDR3 loop reads CASSVGQANSGNTIYF. The CDR3 coding sequence is TGTGCCAGCAGCGTCGGACAGGCTAACTCTGGAAACACCATATATTTT.

This clonotype showed up just a few times. The V and J genes are TRBV7-6 and TRBJ2-1, with 9 bases lining up with TRBD2. This CDR3 spans 16 amino acids. J lost 8 bases, V lost 1 base, and 9 bases had no gene match. Germline V gene sequence: CDR1 SGHVS, CDR2 FNYEAQ. In nucleotides, the CDR3 is TGTGCCAGCAGCTTAGGGCTAGCGGGACGGGGGCATGAGCAGTTCTTC. This gives the protein CASSLGLAGRGHEQFF.

The rearrangement uses TRBV28 and TRBJ1-6; D not resolved. Looked up from germline, CDR1 is MDHEN and CDR2 is SYDVKM. Deletions cut 6 bases from V and 0 bases from J, with 12 bases between. CDR3 length: 16 amino acids. The CDR3 reads CASRRAGLSYNSPLHF. The CDR3 DNA reads TGTGCCAGCAGGAGAGCCGGTCTCTCCTATAATTCACCCCTCCACTTT.

This clonotype was seen at least ten times. The chain has TRBV7-2 and TRBJ2-7; 10 bases are shared with TRBD1. Germline loops: CDR1 SGHTA, CDR2 FQGNSA. Losses at the gene ends were 4 bases for V and 3 bases for J; bases not matched to a gene: 6. The CDR3 contains 15 residues. For the CDR3, the DNA is TGTGCCAGCAGCTCCAGGACAGGGGGAATCTACGAGCAGTACTTC. Translation: CASSSRTGGIYEQYF.

This clonotype came up many times. CDR3 nucleotides: TGTGCCACCCTAATGGACACTGTTTGGAATGAGCAGTTCTTC. As protein: CATLMDTVWNEQFF. V gene TRBV7-8 combines with J gene TRBJ2-1; a possible D gene is TRBD1 (5 bases). The CDR3 is 14 residues long. CDR1 is SGHVS and CDR2 is FQNEAQ in the germline V gene. Trimming took 10 bases from V and 7 from J, leaving 20 bases between them.

The chain employs TRBV12-5 and TRBJ2-3; the D call may be TRBD1 or TRBD2 (6 bases each). The CDR3 is 15 amino acids. Germline V CDR1 and CDR2: LGHNT, FRNRAP. V dropped 5 bases and J dropped 1 base, with 13 bases sitting between them. The chain's CDR3 is CASGASGGRTDTQYF. The CDR3, as DNA: TGTGCTAGTGGTGCGTCCGGGGGCCGCACAGATACGCAGTATTTT.